In this sample, the clone carrying this TCR beta chain turned up a few times. What it recognizes is unknown. V was trimmed by 2 bases and J by 5 bases, leaving 10 bases between them. Germline loops: CDR1 DFQATT, CDR2 SNEGSKA (reference sequence). The CDR3 spans 14 residues. A universal primer site was incorporated via template switching, and the cDNA contained unique molecular identifiers. TCRdb reprocessed the 5' RACE reads via MiXCR and lists one record per CDR3 protein. The sample shows around 530,000 distinct CDR3 sequences, approximately 14% of them seen only once. This sample was included in a study of identical twins. Study conclusions and caveats: Without tracking the same donors, conclusions rested on cross-sectional statistical analysis.

These data were also filed under a second study, of yellow fever vaccine responses in identical twins. Per that paper: Twins' vaccine T cell response reportedly seemed partly convergent, partly personalized.

The sequencing sample was made of CD4+ T cells sorted from blood. The sequence was collected from a woman between 18 and 29 years old in good health. The chain combines TRBV20-1 with TRBJ1-6, with D uncertain. In DNA form, the CDR3 reads TGCAGTGCTAGATTCGGGAATGATAATTCACCCCTCCACTTT. Translating it yields CSARFGNDNSPLHF.